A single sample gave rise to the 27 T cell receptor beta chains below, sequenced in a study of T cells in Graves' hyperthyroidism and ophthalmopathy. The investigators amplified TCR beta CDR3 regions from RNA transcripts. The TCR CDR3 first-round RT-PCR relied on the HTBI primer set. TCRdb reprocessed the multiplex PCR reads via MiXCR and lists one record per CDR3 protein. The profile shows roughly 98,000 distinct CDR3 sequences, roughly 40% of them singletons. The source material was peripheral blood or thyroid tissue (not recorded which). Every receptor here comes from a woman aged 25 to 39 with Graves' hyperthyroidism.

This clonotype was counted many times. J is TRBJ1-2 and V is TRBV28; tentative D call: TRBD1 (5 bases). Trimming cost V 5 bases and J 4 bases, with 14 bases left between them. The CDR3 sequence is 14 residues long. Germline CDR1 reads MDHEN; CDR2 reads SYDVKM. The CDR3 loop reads CASSVPGRGYGYTF. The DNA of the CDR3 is TGTGCCAGCAGTGTTCCGGGACGCGGCTATGGCTACACCTTC.

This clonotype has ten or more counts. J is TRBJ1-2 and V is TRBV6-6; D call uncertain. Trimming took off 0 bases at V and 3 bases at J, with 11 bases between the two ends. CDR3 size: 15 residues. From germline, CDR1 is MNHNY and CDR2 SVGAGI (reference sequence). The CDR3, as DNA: TGTGCCAGCAGTTACTCGATTGGAGATGACTATGGCTACACCTTC. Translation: CASSYSIGDDYGYTF.

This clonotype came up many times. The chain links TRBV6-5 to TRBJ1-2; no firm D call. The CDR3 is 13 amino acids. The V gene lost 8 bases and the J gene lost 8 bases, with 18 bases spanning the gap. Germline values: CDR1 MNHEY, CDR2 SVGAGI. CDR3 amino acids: CASFDFVSLGYTF. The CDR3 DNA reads TGTGCCAGCTTCGATTTCGTCAGCCTAGGCTACACCTTC.

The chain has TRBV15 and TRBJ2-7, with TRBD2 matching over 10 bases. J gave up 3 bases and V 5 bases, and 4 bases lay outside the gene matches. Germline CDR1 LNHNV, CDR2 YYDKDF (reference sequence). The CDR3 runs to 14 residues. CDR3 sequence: CATSGGTSVYEQYF. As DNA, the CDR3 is TGTGCCACCAGCGGCGGGACTAGCGTCTACGAGCAGTACTTC.

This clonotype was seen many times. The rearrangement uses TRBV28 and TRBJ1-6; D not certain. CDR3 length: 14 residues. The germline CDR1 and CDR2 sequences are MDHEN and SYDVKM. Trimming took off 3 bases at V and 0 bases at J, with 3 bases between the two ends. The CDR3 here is CASSFTSYNSPLHF. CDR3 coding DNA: TGTGCCAGCAGTTTCACCTCCTATAATTCACCCCTCCACTTT.

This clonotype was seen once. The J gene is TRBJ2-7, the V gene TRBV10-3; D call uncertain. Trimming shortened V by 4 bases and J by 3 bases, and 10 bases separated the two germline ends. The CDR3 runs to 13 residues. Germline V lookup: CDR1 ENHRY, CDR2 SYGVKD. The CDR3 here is CAISASDLYEQYF. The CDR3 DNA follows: TGTGCCATCAGTGCTTCCGACCTCTACGAGCAGTACTTC.

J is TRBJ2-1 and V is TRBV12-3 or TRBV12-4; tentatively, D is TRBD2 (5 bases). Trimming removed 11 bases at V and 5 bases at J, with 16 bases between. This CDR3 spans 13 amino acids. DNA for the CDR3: TGTGCCGAGGGCGGAGAGTCCGACAATGAGCAGTTCTTC. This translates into CAEGGESDNEQFF.

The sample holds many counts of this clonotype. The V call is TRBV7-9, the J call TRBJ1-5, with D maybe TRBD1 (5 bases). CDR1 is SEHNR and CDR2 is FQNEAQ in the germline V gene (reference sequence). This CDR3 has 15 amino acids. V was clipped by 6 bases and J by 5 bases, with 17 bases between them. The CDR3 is CASSSGTHRDQPQHF. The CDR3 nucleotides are TGTGCCAGCAGTTCCGGGACCCATAGGGATCAGCCCCAGCATTTT.

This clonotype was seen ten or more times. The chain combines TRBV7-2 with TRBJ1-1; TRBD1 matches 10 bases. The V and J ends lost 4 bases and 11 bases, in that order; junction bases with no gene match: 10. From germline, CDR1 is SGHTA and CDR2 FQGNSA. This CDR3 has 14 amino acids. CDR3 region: CASSYERQGALAFF. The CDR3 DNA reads TGTGCCAGCAGCTACGAACGACAGGGGGCTTTGGCTTTCTTT.

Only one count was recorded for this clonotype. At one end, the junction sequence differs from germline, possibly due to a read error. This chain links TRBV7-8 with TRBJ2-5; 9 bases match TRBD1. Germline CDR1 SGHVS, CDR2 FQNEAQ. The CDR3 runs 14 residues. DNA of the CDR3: TGTGCCAGCAGCCCGGGACAGGGCGGAGAGACCCAGTGCTTC. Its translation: CASSPGQGGETQCF.

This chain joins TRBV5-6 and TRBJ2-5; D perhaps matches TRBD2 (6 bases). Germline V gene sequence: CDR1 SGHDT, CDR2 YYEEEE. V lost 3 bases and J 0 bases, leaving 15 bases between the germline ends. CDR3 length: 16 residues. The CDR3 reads CASSYVGRPDQETQYF. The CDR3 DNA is TGTGCCAGCAGCTACGTAGGGAGGCCGGACCAAGAGACCCAGTACTTC.

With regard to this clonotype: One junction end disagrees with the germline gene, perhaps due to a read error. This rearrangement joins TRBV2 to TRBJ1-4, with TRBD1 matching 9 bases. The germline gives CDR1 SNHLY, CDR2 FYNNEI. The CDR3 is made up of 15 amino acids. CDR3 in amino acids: CASGTGWFPNEKPFF. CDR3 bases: TGTGCCAGCGGGACAGGGTGGTTCCCTAATGAAAAACCGTTTTTT.

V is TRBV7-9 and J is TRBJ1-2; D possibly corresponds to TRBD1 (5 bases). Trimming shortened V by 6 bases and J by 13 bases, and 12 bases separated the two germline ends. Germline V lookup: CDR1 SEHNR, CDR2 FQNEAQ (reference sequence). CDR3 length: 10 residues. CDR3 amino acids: CASSPGGTTF. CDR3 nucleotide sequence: TGTGCCAGCAGTCCCGGGGGTACCACCTTC.

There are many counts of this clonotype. The CDR3 bases are TGTGCCAGTAGTATGCAGAGGGACGACTACACCTTC. Translation gives CASSMQRDDYTF. The chain couples TRBV19 to TRBJ1-2; possibly TRBD1 for D (5 bases). Per the germline V gene, CDR1 is LNHDA and CDR2 is SQIVND (reference sequence). The V gene lost 3 bases and the J gene lost 10 bases, with 12 bases spanning the gap. This CDR3 is built from 12 residues.

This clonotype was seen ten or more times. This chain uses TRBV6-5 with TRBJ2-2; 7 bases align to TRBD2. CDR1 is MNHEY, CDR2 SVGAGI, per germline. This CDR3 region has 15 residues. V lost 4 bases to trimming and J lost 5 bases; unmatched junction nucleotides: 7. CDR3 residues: CASSSGGSATGELFF. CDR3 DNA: TGTGCCAGCAGTTCCGGCGGGAGTGCGACCGGGGAGCTGTTTTTT.

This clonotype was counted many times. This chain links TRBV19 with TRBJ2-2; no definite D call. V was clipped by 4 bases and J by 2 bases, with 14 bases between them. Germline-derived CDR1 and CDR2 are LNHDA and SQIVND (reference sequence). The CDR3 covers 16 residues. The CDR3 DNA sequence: TGTGCCAGTAGTAGTTTGGGCCGGCTTAACACCGGGGAGCTGTTTTTT. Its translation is CASSSLGRLNTGELFF.

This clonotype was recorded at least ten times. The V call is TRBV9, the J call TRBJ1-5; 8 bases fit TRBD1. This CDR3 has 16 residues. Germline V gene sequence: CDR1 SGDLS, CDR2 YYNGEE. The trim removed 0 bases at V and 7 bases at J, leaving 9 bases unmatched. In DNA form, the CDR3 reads TGTGCCAGCAGCGTAGGCCCCGACAGGGGACTCCAGCCCCAGCATTTT. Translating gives CASSVGPDRGLQPQHF.

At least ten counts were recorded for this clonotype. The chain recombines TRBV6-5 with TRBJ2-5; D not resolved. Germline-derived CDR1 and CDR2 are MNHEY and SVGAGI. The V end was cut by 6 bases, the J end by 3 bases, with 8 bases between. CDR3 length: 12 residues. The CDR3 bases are TGTGCCAGCAGCTCAAGAAAAGAGACCCAGTACTTC. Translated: CASSSRKETQYF.

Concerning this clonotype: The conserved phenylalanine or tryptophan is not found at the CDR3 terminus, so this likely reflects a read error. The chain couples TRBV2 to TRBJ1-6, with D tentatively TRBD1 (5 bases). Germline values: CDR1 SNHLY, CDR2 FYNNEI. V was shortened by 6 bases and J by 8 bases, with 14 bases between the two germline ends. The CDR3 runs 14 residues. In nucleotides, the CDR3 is TGTGCCAGCAGCTTGGCCGGGGACGATTCACCCCTCCACTCT. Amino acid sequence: CASSLAGDDSPLHS.

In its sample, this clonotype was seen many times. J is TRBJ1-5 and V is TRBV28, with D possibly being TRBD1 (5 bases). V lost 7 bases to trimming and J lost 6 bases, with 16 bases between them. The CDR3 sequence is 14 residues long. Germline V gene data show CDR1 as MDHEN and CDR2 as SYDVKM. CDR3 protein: CASTPARGGQPQHF. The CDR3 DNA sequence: TGTGCCAGCACCCCCGCTAGGGGAGGTCAGCCCCAGCATTTT.

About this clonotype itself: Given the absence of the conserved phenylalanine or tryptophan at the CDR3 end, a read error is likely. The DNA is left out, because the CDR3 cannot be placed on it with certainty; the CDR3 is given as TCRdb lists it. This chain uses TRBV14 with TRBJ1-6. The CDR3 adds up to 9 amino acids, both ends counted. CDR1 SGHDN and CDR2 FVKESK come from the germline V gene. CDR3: CASSQDIHS.

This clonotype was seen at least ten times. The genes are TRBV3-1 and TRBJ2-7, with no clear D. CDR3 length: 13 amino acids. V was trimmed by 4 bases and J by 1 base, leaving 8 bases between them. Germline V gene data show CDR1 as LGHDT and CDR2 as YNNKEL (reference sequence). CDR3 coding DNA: TGTGCCAGCAGCCCCCCGTCATCCTACGAGCAGTACTTC. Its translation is CASSPPSSYEQYF.

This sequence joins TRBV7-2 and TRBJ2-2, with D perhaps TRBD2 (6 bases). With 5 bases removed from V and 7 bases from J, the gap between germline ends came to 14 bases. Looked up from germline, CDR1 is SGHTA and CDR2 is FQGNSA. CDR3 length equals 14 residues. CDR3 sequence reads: CASSLTSPSGELFF. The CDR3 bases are TGTGCCAGCAGCCTGACTAGTCCTAGCGGGGAGCTGTTTTTT.

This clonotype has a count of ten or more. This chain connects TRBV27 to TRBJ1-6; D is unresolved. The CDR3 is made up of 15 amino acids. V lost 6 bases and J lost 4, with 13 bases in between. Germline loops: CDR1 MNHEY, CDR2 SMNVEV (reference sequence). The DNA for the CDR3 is TGTGCCAGCAGCGTGACGGTTACTTATAATTCACCCCTCCACTTT. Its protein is CASSVTVTYNSPLHF.

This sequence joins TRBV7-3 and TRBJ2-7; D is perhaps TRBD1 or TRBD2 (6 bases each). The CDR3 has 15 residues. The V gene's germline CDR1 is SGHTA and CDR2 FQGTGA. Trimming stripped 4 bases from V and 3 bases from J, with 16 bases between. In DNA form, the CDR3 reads TGTGCCAGCAGCTCGGGGGCGGGAACAAGCTACGAGCAGTACTTC. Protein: CASSSGAGTSYEQYF.

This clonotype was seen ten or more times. For the CDR3, the DNA is TGCAGTGCTAGATCCCTCGGGACAGGGACGGCCGGGGAGCTGTTTTTT. It encodes CSARSLGTGTAGELFF. The V and J genes are TRBV20-1 and TRBJ2-2, with 9 bases matching TRBD1. CDR1 is DFQATT, CDR2 SNEGSKA, per germline (reference sequence). V lost 2 bases to trimming and J lost 6 bases; unmatched junction nucleotides: 10. This CDR3 comprises 16 residues.

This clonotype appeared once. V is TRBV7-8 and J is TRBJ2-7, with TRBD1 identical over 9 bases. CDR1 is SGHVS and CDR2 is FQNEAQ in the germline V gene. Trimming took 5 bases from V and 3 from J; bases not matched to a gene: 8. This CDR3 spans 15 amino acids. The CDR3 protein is CASSRTGTGYYEQYF. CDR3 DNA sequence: TGTGCCAGCAGCCGAACCGGGACAGGGTACTACGAGCAGTACTTC.